This paragraph covers one T cell receptor beta chain sequence. Profiled with immunoSEQ multiplex PCR; TCRdb holds only in-frame clones, not every one. The sample consists of 55,000 to 75,000 clones, roughly 78% of them appearing once. The CDR3 sequence is 14 residues long. The germline V gene encodes CDR1 SGHAT and CDR2 FQNNGV. Trimming shortened V by 6 bases and J by 6 bases, and 18 bases separated the two germline ends. The record originates from a study of blood T cell repertoires in COVID-19. This clonotype originated in a human donor in a cohort sampled during active COVID-19. V usage is TRBV11-2 and J usage is TRBJ2-7, with TRBD2 as a possible D gene (6 bases). Sequenced sample: peripheral blood. The CDR3 here is CASRRLTSLSEQYF. The CDR3 DNA is TGTGCCAGCAGGAGACTAACTAGCTTATCCGAGCAGTACTTC.